A selection of T cell receptor beta chains follows, all from one sample in a study of T cell clones after liver transplantation. Here immunoSEQ multiplex PCR was the method, and the copy in TCRdb shows in-frame clones only, minus some. Here the sample spans under 90,000 clones, roughly 80% being singletons. The source was CD4+ T cells from blood, collected before liver transplant. These receptor sequences come from a human donor who received a liver transplant. Both conserved end residues are part of each CDR3. The order of the fields is D gene, J gene, clone size, V gene, CDR3 DNA, CDR3 protein. A D gene is named only where the DNA matches it firmly. Size is omitted from some rows. Given values are once, few, many or a class for expanded clones.

NA TRBJ2-2 NA TRBV15 TGTGCCACCAGCAGGACCTTGGGAGTTGGCGGCGGGGAGCTGTTTTTT CATSRTLGVGGGELFF
NA TRBJ1-5 NA TRBV27 TGTGCCAGCAGTTTAGGCCAGGGGAGGAATCAGCCCCAGCATTTT CASSLGQGRNQPQHF
NA TRBJ1-5 NA TRBV7-9 TGTGCCAGCAGCTTAGGGGGATATAGCAATCAGCCCCAGCATTTT CASSLGGYSNQPQHF
NA TRBJ2-3 NA TRBV4-1 TGCGCCAGCAGCCGATCGGACAGCACAGATACGCAGTATTTT CASSRSDSTDTQYF
NA TRBJ1-1 NA TRBV5-1 TGCGCCAGCAGCCCACAAGCAGAGAACACTGAAGCTTTCTTT CASSPQAENTEAFF
NA TRBJ1-1 few TRBV6-1 TGTGCCAGCAGTGAAGCCTTGGGGGTGAGGACTGAAGCTTTCTTT CASSEALGVRTEAFF
TRBD1 TRBJ1-2 once TRBV19 TGTGCCAGTAGTATGCCCGGACAGGGAAGCTATGGCTACACCTTC CASSMPGQGSYGYTF
TRBD1 TRBJ1-6 NA TRBV27 TGTGCCAGCAGGGCGGGGACAGGGAAGGTCGGTTCACCCCTCCACTTT CASRAGTGKVGSPLHF
TRBD1 TRBJ1-5 NA TRBV28 TGTGCCAGCACCCCACAGGGGGCTGGGAATCAGCCCCAGCATTTT CASTPQGAGNQPQHF
NA TRBJ2-7 NA TRBV2 TGTGCCAGCAATCTACAGAGCTCCTACGAGCAGTACTTC CASNLQSSYEQYF